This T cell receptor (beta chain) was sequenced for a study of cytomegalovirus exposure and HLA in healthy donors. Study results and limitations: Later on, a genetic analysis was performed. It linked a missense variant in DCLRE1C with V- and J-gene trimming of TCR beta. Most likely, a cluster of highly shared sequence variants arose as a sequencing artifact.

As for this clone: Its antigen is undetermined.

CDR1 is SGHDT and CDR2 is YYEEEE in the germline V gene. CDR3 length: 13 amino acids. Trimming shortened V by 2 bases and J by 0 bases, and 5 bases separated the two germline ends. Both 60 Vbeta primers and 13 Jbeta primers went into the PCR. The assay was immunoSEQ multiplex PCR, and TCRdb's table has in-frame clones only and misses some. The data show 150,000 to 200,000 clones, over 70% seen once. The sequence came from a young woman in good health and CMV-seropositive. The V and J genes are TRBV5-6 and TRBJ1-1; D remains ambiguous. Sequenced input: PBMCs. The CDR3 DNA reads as TGTGCCAGCAGCTTTCCCATGAACACTGAAGCTTTCTTT. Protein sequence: CASSFPMNTEAFF.